These 32 T cell receptor beta chains were all obtained from the same sample, sequenced in a study of blood T cell repertoires in COVID-19. The repertoire was sequenced with immunoSEQ multiplex PCR; TCRdb's copy has only in-frame clones and lacks some. The sample has about 99,000 clones, roughly 89% seen once. Sequencing input: peripheral blood. These receptors were obtained from a man aged 65 to 85 with active or convalescent COVID-19.

The chain links TRBV19 to TRBJ1-5; 10 bases match TRBD1. Germline V gene data show CDR1 as LNHDA and CDR2 as SQIVND (reference sequence). V shed 9 bases and J 7 bases; nucleotides not matched to a gene: 9. This CDR3 has 14 residues. CDR3 protein: CASRQGAGRQPQHF. The CDR3 coding sequence is TGTGCCAGCAGACAGGGGGCGGGGCGACAGCCCCAGCATTTT.

The chain couples TRBV28 to TRBJ1-6; 7 nucleotides agree with TRBD1. The germline CDR1 and CDR2 sequences are MDHEN and SYDVKM. The CDR3 extends over 15 amino acids. V dropped 5 bases and J dropped 6; count of bases not matched to a gene: 7. The CDR3 loop reads CASSRGQVGNSPLHF. DNA of the CDR3: TGTGCCAGCAGTCGAGGACAGGTTGGTAATTCACCCCTCCACTTT.

The J gene is TRBJ1-1, the V gene TRBV2; TRBD1 is a possible D gene (6 bases). Trimming stripped 6 bases from V and 1 base from J, with 9 bases between. The CDR3 loop spans 13 amino acids. Germline V gives CDR1 SNHLY, CDR2 FYNNEI. The CDR3 region has the DNA TGTGCCAGCAGCAGACAGGCGAACACTGAAGCTTTCTTT. Protein: CASSRQANTEAFF.

This clone was observed a single time. The chain is built from TRBV5-1 and TRBJ2-3, with TRBD2 as a possible D gene (6 bases). The CDR3 runs 17 residues. The germline gives CDR1 SGHRS, CDR2 YFSETQ. V shed 0 bases and J shed 0 bases, with 14 bases lying between them. The CDR3 coding sequence is TGCGCCAGCAGCTTGGCCATATCCGGGGGTAGCACAGATACGCAGTATTTT. This sequence encodes CASSLAISGGSTDTQYF.

The V call is TRBV9, the J call TRBJ1-1, with D maybe TRBD1 (5 bases). Germline loops: CDR1 SGDLS, CDR2 YYNGEE. V lost 0 bases and J 3 bases, leaving 9 bases between the germline ends. This CDR3 comprises 14 residues. The CDR3 coding sequence is TGTGCCAGCAGCGTAGCTGGGGGGGACACTGAAGCTTTCTTT. The encoded protein is CASSVAGGDTEAFF. The full variable domain, with the rest looked up from reference TRBV9 and TRBJ1-1, is DSGVTQTPKHLITATGQRVTLRCSPRSGDLSVYWYQQSLDQGLQFLIQYYNGEERAKGNILERFSAQQFPDLHSELNLSSLELGDSALYFCASSVAGGDTEAFFGQGTRLTVV.

The chain combines TRBV27 with TRBJ2-3; D possibly corresponds to TRBD2 (6 bases). The CDR3 spans 16 residues. V was shortened by 3 bases and J by 2 bases, with 15 bases between the two germline ends. From germline, CDR1 is MNHEY and CDR2 SMNVEV (reference sequence). CDR3 sequence reads: CASSLSSGTTTDTQYF. The CDR3 DNA reads TGTGCCAGCAGTTTGAGTAGCGGCACGACCACAGATACGCAGTATTTT.

V gene TRBV10-2 combines with J gene TRBJ2-7; the D gene is possibly TRBD2 (6 bases). The CDR3 consists of 16 residues. The V and J ends lost 0 bases and 4 bases respectively, with 16 bases between them. Germline-derived CDR1 and CDR2 are WSHSY and SAAADI. Here the CDR3 reads CASSESKPGLGYEQYF. As DNA, the CDR3 is TGCGCCAGCAGTGAGTCAAAACCGGGACTGGGGTACGAGCAGTACTTC.

In this sample, this clone turned up a few times. The gene calls are TRBV6-2 or TRBV6-3 and TRBJ1-6, with a possible D match to TRBD1 (5 bases). In germline, CDR1 is MNHEY, CDR2 SVGEGT. V shed 0 bases and J shed 2 bases, with 8 bases lying between them. This CDR3 comprises 16 residues. The CDR3 sequence: CASSYSQGTYNSPLHF. As DNA, the CDR3 is TGTGCCAGCAGTTACTCGCAGGGAACCTATAATTCACCCCTCCACTTT.

The V and J genes are TRBV6-5 and TRBJ1-5; D gene ambiguous. This CDR3 contains 15 residues. Looked up from germline, CDR1 is MNHEY and CDR2 is SVGAGI. Deletions cut 6 bases from V and 7 bases from J, with 19 bases between. The CDR3 loop reads CASSSVTGGGQPQHF. CDR3 nucleotide sequence: TGTGCCAGCAGCTCCGTTACCGGAGGAGGACAGCCCCAGCATTTT.

The V call is TRBV5-4, the J call TRBJ1-4, with a possible D match to TRBD1 (6 bases). CDR1 SGHNT and CDR2 YYREEE come from the germline V gene (reference sequence). This CDR3 spans 14 amino acids. Trimming stripped 3 bases from V and 4 bases from J, with 10 bases between. The CDR3 loop is CASSSRTDNEKLFF. CDR3 coding DNA: TGTGCCAGCAGCTCCCGGACAGATAATGAAAAACTGTTTTTT.

The chain has TRBV6-6 and TRBJ1-6; D remains ambiguous. V dropped 0 bases and J dropped 17 bases, with 17 bases sitting between them. Germline V gene data show CDR1 as MNHNY and CDR2 as SVGAGI (reference sequence). This CDR3 is built from 14 residues. Here the CDR3 reads CASSYSGGLGTVHF. CDR3 nucleotide sequence: TGTGCCAGCAGTTACTCGGGCGGGCTGGGAACCGTCCACTTT.

The chain uses TRBV5-1 and TRBJ2-3; 9 bases match TRBD2. V gave up 3 bases and J gave up 6 bases; unmatched junction bases: 5. The length of the CDR3 is 14 residues. Germline V CDR1 and CDR2: SGHRS, YFSETQ. This CDR3 reads CASSSGLAWDTQYF. CDR3 DNA sequence: TGCGCCAGCAGCTCGGGACTAGCATGGGATACGCAGTATTTT.

The chain carries TRBV5-1 and TRBJ1-5; a weak D match, TRBD1 (6 bases). The CDR3 has 15 amino acids. Trimming stripped 0 bases from V and 2 bases from J, with 9 bases between. Germline values: CDR1 SGHRS, CDR2 YFSETQ. The CDR3 loop is CASSLGAGGNQPQHF. For the CDR3, the DNA is TGCGCCAGCAGCTTGGGGGCAGGGGGCAATCAGCCCCAGCATTTT.

In its sample, this clone was seen once. The sample contains more than one DNA sequence encoding this CDR3. The chain uses TRBV5-1 and TRBJ2-5; 12 nucleotides match TRBD2. Germline V gene data show CDR1 as SGHRS and CDR2 as YFSETQ. Germline trimming cut 0 bases from V and 2 bases from J; bases unmatched to any gene: 2. This CDR3 spans 16 amino acids. The CDR3 nucleotides are TGCGCCAGCAGCTTGGGGCTAGCGGGGGGGCAAGAGACCCAGTACTTC. As protein: CASSLGLAGGQETQYF.

The chain has TRBV28 and TRBJ2-3; 15 bases agree with TRBD2. V shed 5 bases, J shed 4 bases, and the junction held 4 bases outside the gene matches. CDR3 length equals 16 residues. The germline V gene encodes CDR1 MDHEN and CDR2 SYDVKM. The CDR3 loop is CASSRTSGGASDTQYF. The CDR3 nucleotides read TGTGCCAGCAGTCGGACTAGCGGGGGGGCTTCAGATACGCAGTATTTT.

The chain carries TRBV2 and TRBJ1-2, with D hard to call. Looked up from germline, CDR1 is SNHLY and CDR2 is FYNNEI. The CDR3 has 13 amino acids. Trimming pared 8 bases from V and 7 bases from J, leaving 17 bases between. The CDR3 loop is CASSPAPAGGYTF. The DNA of the CDR3 is TGTGCCAGCTCCCCTGCGCCTGCGGGTGGCTACACCTTC.

This chain uses TRBV5-6 with TRBJ2-5, with D tentatively TRBD1 (5 bases). The CDR3 sequence is 15 residues long. V lost 4 bases and J 2 bases, leaving 15 bases between the germline ends. Per the germline V gene, CDR1 is SGHDT and CDR2 is YYEEEE. The CDR3 loop is CASSPLGREQETQYF. Written as DNA, the CDR3 is TGTGCCAGCAGCCCCCTAGGCAGGGAACAAGAGACCCAGTACTTC.

This chain joins TRBV5-3 and TRBJ1-5; 9 nucleotides match TRBD1. TRBV5-3 is annotated as an ORF whose role is uncertain. This CDR3 has 16 residues. The trim removed 0 bases at V and 4 bases at J, leaving 5 bases unmatched. In nucleotides, the CDR3 is TGTGCCAGAAGCTTGGCCCGGGACAGGGTGAATCAGCCCCAGCATTTT. Protein sequence: CARSLARDRVNQPQHF.

In this sample, this clone turned up once. The J gene is TRBJ1-3, the V gene TRBV7-9; the D is unclear. The V gene's germline CDR1 is SEHNR and CDR2 FQNEAQ (reference sequence). Trimming pared 4 bases from V and 0 bases from J, leaving 19 bases between. This CDR3 has 18 residues. CDR3 DNA sequence: TGTGCCAGCAGCTCCCTTTTATCCGGGGTCCTCTCTGGAAACACCATATATTTT. Translating gives CASSSLLSGVLSGNTIYF.

The genes are TRBV28 and TRBJ1-5, with 10 bases matching TRBD1. The CDR3 contains 15 residues. From germline, CDR1 is MDHEN and CDR2 SYDVKM. J gave up 4 bases and V 6 bases, and 6 bases lay outside the gene matches. The CDR3 here is CASRGGQGVNQPQHF. The CDR3 DNA sequence: TGTGCCAGCAGGGGAGGACAGGGGGTAAATCAGCCCCAGCATTTT.

V usage is TRBV6-1 and J usage is TRBJ2-3, with TRBD2 identical over 10 bases. This CDR3 comprises 16 residues. Germline lookup yields CDR1 MNHNS and CDR2 SASEGT. With V trimmed by 3 bases and J by 3 bases, 6 bases remained unmatched. Written as DNA, the CDR3 is TGTGCCAGCAGTGAGGGGATAGCGGGGGGAACAGATACGCAGTATTTT. It encodes CASSEGIAGGTDTQYF.

V usage is TRBV7-2 and J usage is TRBJ2-7; 13 bases line up with TRBD2. After removal of 5 bases from V and 3 bases from J, the junction contained 4 bases not matched to a gene. Germline loops: CDR1 SGHTA, CDR2 FQGNSA. CDR3 length equals 15 residues. CDR3 DNA: TGTGCCAGCAGCGGGGGACTAGCGGGGTTCTACGAGCAGTACTTC. This translates into CASSGGLAGFYEQYF.

As regards this clone: The sample holds other DNA sequences that translate to the same CDR3. The V and J genes are TRBV5-4 and TRBJ2-5; TRBD2 agrees at 7 bases. The CDR3 loop spans 14 amino acids. V gave up 4 bases and J gave up 5 bases; unmatched junction bases: 8. Germline CDR1 and CDR2: SGHNT and YYREEE (reference sequence). The CDR3: CASSSGTVGETQYF. CDR3 sequence (DNA): TGTGCCAGCAGCAGCGGGACGGTTGGGGAGACCCAGTACTTC.

This clone was observed a single time. The V and J genes are TRBV6-1 and TRBJ1-4; D might be TRBD1 (6 bases). V was cut by 5 bases and J by 3 bases, with 10 bases left in between. CDR1 and CDR2 from the germline V gene are MNHNS and SASEGT. The CDR3 runs to 14 residues. CDR3 DNA: TGTGCCAGCAGTTTCAGGGGACCTAATGAAAAACTGTTTTTT. Amino acids: CASSFRGPNEKLFF.

The rearrangement joins TRBV7-9 to TRBJ2-2; 9 bases match TRBD1. The V and J ends lost 5 bases and 7 bases, in that order; junction bases with no gene match: 8. CDR3 length: 15 residues. The germline V gene encodes CDR1 SEHNR and CDR2 FQNEAQ (reference sequence). CDR3 bases: TGTGCCAGCAGCGCCTGGGACAGGGAAGTCGGGGAGCTGTTTTTT. This sequence encodes CASSAWDREVGELFF.

The chain is built from TRBV19 and TRBJ2-3; 9 nucleotides agree with TRBD2. The CDR3 runs 17 residues. The V gene's germline CDR1 is LNHDA and CDR2 SQIVND (reference sequence). Trimming took 2 bases from V and 2 from J; bases not matched to a gene: 8. In nucleotides, the CDR3 is TGTGCCAGTAGTATATATTCAGCGGGGGGACCCACAGATACGCAGTATTTT. Its translation: CASSIYSAGGPTDTQYF.

The gene calls are TRBV18 and TRBJ2-5, with TRBD1 identical over 7 bases. The CDR3 extends over 15 amino acids. Trimming took 5 bases from V and 4 from J; bases not matched to a gene: 10. Germline V gene lookup returns CDR1 KGHSH and CDR2 LQKENI. Here the CDR3 DNA reads TGTGCCAGCTCAGAGCAACAGGGGAATGGAGAGACCCAGTACTTC. Translation: CASSEQQGNGETQYF.

The chain couples TRBV7-3 to TRBJ2-5, with D possibly matching TRBD1 (5 bases). The CDR3 has 13 residues. The germline CDR1 and CDR2 sequences are SGHTA and FQGTGA. Trimming removed 2 bases at V and 5 bases at J, with 9 bases between. The CDR3, as DNA: TGTGCCAGCAGCTTACACAGGACGGAGACCCAGTACTTC. The encoded protein is CASSLHRTETQYF.

The genes are TRBV27 and TRBJ1-1, with 7 bases fitting TRBD1. From germline, CDR1 is MNHEY and CDR2 SMNVEV (reference sequence). The CDR3 covers 16 residues. After removal of 5 bases from V and 1 base from J, the junction contained 10 bases not matched to a gene. The CDR3 DNA follows: TGTGCCAGCAGTCCCCAGGTCCCAGGGGGGAACACTGAAGCTTTCTTT. This codes for CASSPQVPGGNTEAFF.

The rearrangement links TRBV18 to TRBJ1-2, with TRBD1 matching over 9 bases. The CDR3 covers 15 residues. The trim removed 0 bases at V and 4 bases at J, leaving 3 bases unmatched. Germline CDR1 is KGHSH and CDR2 is LQKENI. The CDR3 nucleotides read TGTGCCAGCTCACCACCGGACAGGGGAGGCTATGGCTACACCTTC. Protein product: CASSPPDRGGYGYTF.

The chain carries TRBV7-2 and TRBJ1-5, with TRBD1 matching 10 bases. V was pared by 4 bases and J by 4 bases, with 4 bases of the junction left unmatched. CDR3 length equals 15 residues. The V gene's germline CDR1 is SGHTA and CDR2 FQGNSA. The CDR3 reads CASSSPGQGNQPQHF. CDR3 nucleotide sequence: TGTGCCAGCAGCTCCCCGGGACAGGGGAATCAGCCCCAGCATTTT.

J is TRBJ2-3 and V is TRBV13; D is perhaps TRBD2 (5 bases). Germline V lookup: CDR1 PRHDT, CDR2 FYEKMQ (reference sequence). The CDR3 is made up of 14 amino acids. V lost 2 bases and J lost 4, with 10 bases in between. The CDR3 nucleotides read TGTGCCAGCAGCTTACGGGGATTCTCAGATACGCAGTATTTT. This encodes CASSLRGFSDTQYF.